This TCR beta chain was obtained from a study of OX40 agonist ivuxolimab in advanced cancers. Study overall: Patients were roughly 83% male with ages roughly 23 to 79, mean around 58. Findings and caveats of the study: Clonal expansion was seen in CD4+ and CD8+ blood T cells by week 6 at 0.1 to 3.0 mg/kg. The antigen specificity of the peripheral T cells (those that were expanded) was not determined.

Sampled blood was obtained at baseline, cycle 4 day 1, and cycle 7 day 1. V dropped 3 bases and J dropped 5; count of bases not matched to a gene: 11. The CDR3 runs 17 residues. In germline, CDR1 is LGHNA, CDR2 YSLEER. Only in-frame clones appear in the TCRdb table, and some are missing; sequencing was by immunoSEQ multiplex PCR. The table lists around 140,000 clones, about 93% of them singletons. Of note for this clone: Its antigen is still unknown.

The chain is built from TRBV4-3 and TRBJ2-5; 11 bases are shared with TRBD2. Sample: CD4+ or CD8+ T cells sorted from blood, taken in a trial of the OX40 agonist ivuxolimab. The origin of this receptor is an adult with an advanced solid tumor such as melanoma, head and neck, liver or kidney cancer. The CDR3 DNA reads TGCGCCAGCAGCCAGCTCCGACTTAGCGGGAGGGGGGAGACCCAGTACTTC. Its protein product is CASSQLRLSGRGETQYF.